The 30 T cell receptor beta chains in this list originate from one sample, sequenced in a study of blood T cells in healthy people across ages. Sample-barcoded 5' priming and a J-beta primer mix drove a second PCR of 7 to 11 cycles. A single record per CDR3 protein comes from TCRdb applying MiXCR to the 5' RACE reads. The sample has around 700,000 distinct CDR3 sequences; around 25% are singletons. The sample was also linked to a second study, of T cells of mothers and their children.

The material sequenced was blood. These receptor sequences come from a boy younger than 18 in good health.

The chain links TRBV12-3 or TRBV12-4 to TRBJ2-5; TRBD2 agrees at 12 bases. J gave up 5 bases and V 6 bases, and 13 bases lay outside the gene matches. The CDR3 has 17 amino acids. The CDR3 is CASSYAASGRVTETQYF. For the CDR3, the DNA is TGTGCCAGCAGCTACGCGGCTAGCGGGAGGGTTACGGAGACCCAGTACTTC.

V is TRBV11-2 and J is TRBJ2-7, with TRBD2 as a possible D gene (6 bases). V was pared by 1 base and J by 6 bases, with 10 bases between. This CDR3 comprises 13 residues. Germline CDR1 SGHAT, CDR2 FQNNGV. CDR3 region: CASSLASSAEQYF. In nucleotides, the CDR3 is TGTGCCAGCAGCTTAGCCTCTAGCGCCGAGCAGTACTTC. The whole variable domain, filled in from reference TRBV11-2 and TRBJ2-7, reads EAGVAQSPRYKIIEKRQSVAFWCNPISGHATLYWYQQILGQGPKLLIQFQNNGVVDDSQLPKDRFSAERLKGVDSTLKIQPAKLEDSAVYLCASSLASSAEQYFGPGTRLTVT.

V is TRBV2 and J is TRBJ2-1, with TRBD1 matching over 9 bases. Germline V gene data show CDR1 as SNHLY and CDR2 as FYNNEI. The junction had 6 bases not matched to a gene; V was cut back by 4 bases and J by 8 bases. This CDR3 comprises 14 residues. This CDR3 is CASSAGQGLYEQFF. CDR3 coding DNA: TGTGCCAGCAGTGCGGGACAGGGTTTGTATGAGCAGTTCTTC.

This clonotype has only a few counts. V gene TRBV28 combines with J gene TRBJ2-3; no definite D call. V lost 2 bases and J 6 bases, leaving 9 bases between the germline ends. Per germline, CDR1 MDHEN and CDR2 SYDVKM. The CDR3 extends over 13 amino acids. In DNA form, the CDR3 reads TGTGCCAGCAGTTTACCTTGGTTCGATACGCAGTATTTT. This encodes CASSLPWFDTQYF.

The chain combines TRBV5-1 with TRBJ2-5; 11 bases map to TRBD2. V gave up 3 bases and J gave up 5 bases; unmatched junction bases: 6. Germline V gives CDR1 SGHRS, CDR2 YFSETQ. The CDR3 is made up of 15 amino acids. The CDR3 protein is CASSSIAGGRETQYF. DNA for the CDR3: TGCGCCAGCAGCTCTATAGCGGGGGGGCGCGAGACCCAGTACTTC.

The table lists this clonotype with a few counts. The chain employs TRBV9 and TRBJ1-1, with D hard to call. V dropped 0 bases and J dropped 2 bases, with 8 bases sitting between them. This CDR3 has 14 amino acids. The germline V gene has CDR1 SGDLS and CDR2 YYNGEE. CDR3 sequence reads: CASSVGAQNTEAFF. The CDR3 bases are TGTGCCAGCAGCGTAGGAGCACAAAACACTGAAGCTTTCTTT.

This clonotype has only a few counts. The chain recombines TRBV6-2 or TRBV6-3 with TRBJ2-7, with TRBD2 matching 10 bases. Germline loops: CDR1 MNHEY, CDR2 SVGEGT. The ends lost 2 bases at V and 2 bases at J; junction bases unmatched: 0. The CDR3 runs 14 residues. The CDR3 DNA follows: TGTGCCAGCAGTTACGGGACTAGCGCCTACGAGCAGTACTTC. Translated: CASSYGTSAYEQYF.

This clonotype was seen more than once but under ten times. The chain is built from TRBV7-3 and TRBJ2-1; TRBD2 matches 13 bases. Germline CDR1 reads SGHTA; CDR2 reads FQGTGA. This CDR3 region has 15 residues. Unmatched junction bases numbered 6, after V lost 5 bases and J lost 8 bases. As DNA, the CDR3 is TGTGCCAGCAGCGGCGGACTAGCGGGAGTCGATGAGCAGTTCTTC. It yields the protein CASSGGLAGVDEQFF.

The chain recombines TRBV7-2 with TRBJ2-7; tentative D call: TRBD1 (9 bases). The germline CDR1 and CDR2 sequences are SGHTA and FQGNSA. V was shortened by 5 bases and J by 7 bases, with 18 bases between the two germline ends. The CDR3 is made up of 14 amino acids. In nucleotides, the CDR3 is TGTGCCAGCAGCCCTAGTAGCGGGACAGGGGAGCAGTACTTC. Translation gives CASSPSSGTGEQYF. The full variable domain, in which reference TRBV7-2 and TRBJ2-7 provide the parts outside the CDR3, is GAGVSQSPSNKVTEKGKDVELRCDPISGHTALYWYRQSLGQGLEFLIYFQGNSAPDKSGLPSDRFSAERTGGSVSTLTIQRTQQEDSAVYLCASSPSSGTGEQYFGPGTRLTVT.

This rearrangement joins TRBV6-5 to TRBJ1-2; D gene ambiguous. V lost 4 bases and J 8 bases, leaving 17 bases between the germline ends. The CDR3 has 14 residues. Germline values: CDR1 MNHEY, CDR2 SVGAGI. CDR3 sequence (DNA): TGTGCCAGCAGTTCAGTGGCTAGGTCGGGGGGCTACACCTTC. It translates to CASSSVARSGGYTF.

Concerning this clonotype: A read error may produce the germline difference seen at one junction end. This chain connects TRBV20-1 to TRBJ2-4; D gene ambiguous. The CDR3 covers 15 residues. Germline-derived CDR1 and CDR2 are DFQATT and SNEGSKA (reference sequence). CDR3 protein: CSASTGTLVKNTQYF. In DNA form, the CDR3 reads TGCAGTGCTAGTACGGGTACCCTCGTCAAAAACACTCAGTACTTC.

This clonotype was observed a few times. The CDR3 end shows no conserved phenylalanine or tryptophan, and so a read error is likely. CDR3 nucleotide sequence: TGCAGCGTTGCGGGACAAGAAGAGACCCAGTACCTC. Residues: CSVAGQEETQYL. The rearrangement joins TRBV29-1 to TRBJ2-5; maybe TRBD1 (6 bases). This CDR3 is built from 12 residues. Germline V gene sequence: CDR1 SQVTM, CDR2 ANQGSEA. V was cut by 4 bases and J by 3 bases, with 9 bases left in between.

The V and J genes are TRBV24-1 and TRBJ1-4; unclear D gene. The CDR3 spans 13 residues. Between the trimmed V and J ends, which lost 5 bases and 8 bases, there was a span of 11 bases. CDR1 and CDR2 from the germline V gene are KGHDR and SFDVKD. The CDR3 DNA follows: TGTGCCACCAGTGGGGAAAGAGGGGAAAAACTGTTTTTT. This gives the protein CATSGERGEKLFF.

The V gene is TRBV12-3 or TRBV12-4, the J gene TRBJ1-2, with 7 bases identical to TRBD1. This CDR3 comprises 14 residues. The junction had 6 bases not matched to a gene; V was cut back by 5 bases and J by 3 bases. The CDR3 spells CASSATGTDYGYTF. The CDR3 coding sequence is TGTGCCAGCAGTGCGACCGGGACAGACTATGGCTACACCTTC.

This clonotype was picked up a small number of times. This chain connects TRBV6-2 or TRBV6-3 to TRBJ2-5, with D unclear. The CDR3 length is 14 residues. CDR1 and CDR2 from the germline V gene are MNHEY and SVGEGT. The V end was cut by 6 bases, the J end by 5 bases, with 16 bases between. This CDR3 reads CASRPRVPGETQYF. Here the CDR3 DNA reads TGTGCCAGCAGGCCCCGGGTCCCCGGGGAGACCCAGTACTTC.

The DNA of the CDR3 is TGCGCCAGCAGCTTGTTTAGCGGGATTTACAATGAGCAGTTCTTC. Translated, it gives CASSLFSGIYNEQFF. The rearrangement uses TRBV5-1 and TRBJ2-1; 8 bases agree with TRBD2. V shed 1 base and J 4 bases; nucleotides not matched to a gene: 4. The germline V gene encodes CDR1 SGHRS and CDR2 YFSETQ. The CDR3 is made up of 15 amino acids.

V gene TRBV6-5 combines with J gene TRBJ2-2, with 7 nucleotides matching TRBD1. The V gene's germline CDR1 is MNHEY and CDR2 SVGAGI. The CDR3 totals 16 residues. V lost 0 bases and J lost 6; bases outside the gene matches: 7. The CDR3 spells CASSYSGGAPPGELFF. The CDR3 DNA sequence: TGTGCCAGCAGTTACTCAGGGGGCGCCCCGCCCGGGGAGCTGTTTTTT.

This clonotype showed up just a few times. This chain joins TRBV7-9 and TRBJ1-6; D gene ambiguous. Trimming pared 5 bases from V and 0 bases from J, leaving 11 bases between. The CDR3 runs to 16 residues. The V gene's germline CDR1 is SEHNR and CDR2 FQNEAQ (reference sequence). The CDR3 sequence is CASSLDDFSYNSPLHF. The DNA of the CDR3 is TGTGCCAGCAGCCTGGACGATTTCTCCTATAATTCACCCCTCCACTTT. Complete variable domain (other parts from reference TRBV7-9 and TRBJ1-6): DTGVSQNPRHKITKRGQNVTFRCDPISEHNRLYWYRQTLGQGPEFLTYFQNEAQLEKSRLLSDRFSAERPKGSFSTLEIQRTEQGDSAMYLCASSLDDFSYNSPLHFGNGTRLTVT.

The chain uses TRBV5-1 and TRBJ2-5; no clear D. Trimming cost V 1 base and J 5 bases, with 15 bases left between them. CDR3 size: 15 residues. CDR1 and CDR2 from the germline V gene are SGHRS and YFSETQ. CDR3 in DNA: TGCGCCAGCAGCTTGTCCCCGAGGTTTTCGGAGACCCAGTACTTC. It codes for CASSLSPRFSETQYF.

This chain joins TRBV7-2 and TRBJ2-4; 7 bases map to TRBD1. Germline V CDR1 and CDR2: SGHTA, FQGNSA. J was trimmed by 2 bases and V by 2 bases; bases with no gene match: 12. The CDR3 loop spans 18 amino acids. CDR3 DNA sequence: TGTGCCAGCAGCTTACCCAGGACAGGTGGAAGATCCAAAAACATTCAGTACTTC. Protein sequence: CASSLPRTGGRSKNIQYF. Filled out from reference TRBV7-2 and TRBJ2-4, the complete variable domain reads GAGVSQSPSNKVTEKGKDVELRCDPISGHTALYWYRQSLGQGLEFLIYFQGNSAPDKSGLPSDRFSAERTGGSVSTLTIQRTQQEDSAVYLCASSLPRTGGRSKNIQYFGAGTRLSVL.

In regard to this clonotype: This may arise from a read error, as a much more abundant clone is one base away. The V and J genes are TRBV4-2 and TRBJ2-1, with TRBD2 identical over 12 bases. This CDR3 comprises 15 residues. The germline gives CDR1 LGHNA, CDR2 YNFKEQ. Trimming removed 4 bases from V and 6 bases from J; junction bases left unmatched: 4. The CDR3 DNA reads TGTGCCAGCAGCCGACTAGCGGGAGAGGGCAATGAGCAGTTCTTC. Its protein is CASSRLAGEGNEQFF.

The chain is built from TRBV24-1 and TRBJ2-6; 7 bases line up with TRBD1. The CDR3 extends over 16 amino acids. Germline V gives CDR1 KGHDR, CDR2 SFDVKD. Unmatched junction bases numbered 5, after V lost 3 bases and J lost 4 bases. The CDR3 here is CATSDIQGTGANVLTF. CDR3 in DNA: TGTGCCACCAGTGATATACAGGGGACCGGGGCCAACGTCCTGACTTTC.

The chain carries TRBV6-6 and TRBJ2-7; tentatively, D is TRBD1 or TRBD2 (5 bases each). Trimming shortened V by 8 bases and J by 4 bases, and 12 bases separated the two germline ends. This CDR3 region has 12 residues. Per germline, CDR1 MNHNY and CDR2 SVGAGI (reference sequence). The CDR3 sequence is CASRDREYEQYF. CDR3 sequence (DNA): TGTGCCAGCCGGGACCGGGAATACGAGCAGTACTTC.

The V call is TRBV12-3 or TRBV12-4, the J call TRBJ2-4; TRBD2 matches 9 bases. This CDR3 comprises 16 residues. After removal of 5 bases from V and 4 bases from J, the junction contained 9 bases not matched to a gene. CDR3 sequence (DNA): TGTGCCAGCAGTCGATTTGCGGGAGGGGCTAAAAACATTCAGTACTTC. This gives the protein CASSRFAGGAKNIQYF.

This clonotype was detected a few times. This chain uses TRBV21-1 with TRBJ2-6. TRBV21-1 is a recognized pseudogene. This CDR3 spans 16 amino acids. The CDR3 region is CASIVEWVSGANVLTF. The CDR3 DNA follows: TGTGCCAGCATTGTAGAGTGGGTCTCTGGGGCCAACGTCCTGACTTTC.

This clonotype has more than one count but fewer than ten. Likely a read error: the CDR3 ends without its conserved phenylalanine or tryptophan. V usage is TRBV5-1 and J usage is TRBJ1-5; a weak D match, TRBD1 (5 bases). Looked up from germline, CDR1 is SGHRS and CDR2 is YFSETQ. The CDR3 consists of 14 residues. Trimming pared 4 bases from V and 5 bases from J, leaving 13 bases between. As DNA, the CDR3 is TGCGCCAGCAGCCCGGACGGAGGGGATCAGCCCCAGCATCTT. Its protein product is CASSPDGGDQPQHL.

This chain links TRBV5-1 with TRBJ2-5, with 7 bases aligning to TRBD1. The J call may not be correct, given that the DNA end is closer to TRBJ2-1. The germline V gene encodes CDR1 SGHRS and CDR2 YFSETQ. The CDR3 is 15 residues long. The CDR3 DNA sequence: TGCGCCAGCAGCTTGGGAGGGACAGTTCAAAATGAGCAGTTCTTC. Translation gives CASSLGGTVQNEQFF.

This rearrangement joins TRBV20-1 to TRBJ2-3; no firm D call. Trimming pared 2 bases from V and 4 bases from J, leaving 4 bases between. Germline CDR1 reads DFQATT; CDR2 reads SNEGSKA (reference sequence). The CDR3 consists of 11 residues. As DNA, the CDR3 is TGCAGTGCTAGAAGGGCAGATACGCAGTATTTT. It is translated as CSARRADTQYF.

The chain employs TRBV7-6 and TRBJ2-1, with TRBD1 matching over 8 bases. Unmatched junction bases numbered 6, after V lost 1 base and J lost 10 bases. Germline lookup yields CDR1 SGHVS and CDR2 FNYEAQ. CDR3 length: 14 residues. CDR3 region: CASSLVTGVVEQFF. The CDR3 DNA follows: TGTGCCAGCAGCTTAGTGACAGGGGTAGTGGAGCAGTTCTTC.

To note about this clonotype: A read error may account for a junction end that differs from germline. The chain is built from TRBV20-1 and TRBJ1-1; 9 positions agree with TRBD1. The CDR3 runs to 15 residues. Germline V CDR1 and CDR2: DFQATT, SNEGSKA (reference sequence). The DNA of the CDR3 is TGCAGTGCTAGTACCGGGACAGGGACGAACACTGAGGCTTTCTTT. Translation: CSASTGTGTNTEAFF.